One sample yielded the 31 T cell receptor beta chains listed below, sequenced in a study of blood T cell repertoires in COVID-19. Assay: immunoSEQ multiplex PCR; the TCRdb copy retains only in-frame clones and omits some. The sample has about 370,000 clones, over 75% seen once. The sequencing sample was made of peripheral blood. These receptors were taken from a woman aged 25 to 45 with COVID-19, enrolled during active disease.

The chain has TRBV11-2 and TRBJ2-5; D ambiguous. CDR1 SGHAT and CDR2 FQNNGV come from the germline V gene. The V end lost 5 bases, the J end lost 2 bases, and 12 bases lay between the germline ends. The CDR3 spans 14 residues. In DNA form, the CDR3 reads TGTGCCAGCAGCCCGCCTGAGGCACAAGAGACCCAGTACTTC. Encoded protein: CASSPPEAQETQYF.

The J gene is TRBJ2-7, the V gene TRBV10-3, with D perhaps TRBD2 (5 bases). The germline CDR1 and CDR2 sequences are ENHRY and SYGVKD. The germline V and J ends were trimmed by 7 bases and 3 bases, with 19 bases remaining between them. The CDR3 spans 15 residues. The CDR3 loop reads CAITSGTSPNYEQYF. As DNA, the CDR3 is TGTGCCATCACTTCCGGAACTAGTCCTAACTACGAGCAGTACTTC.

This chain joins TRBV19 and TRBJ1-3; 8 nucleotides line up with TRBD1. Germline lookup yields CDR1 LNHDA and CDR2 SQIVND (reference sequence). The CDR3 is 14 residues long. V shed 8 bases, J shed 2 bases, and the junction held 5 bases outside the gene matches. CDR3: CASSGGQPGNTIYF. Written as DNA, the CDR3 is TGTGCCAGTTCAGGGGGCCAACCTGGAAACACCATATATTTT.

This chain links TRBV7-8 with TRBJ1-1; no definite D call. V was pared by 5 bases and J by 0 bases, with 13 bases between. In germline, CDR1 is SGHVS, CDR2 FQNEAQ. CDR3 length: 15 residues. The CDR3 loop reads CASSPDGKMNTEAFF. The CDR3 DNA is TGTGCCAGCAGCCCAGACGGGAAAATGAACACTGAAGCTTTCTTT.

The DNA of the CDR3 is TGTGCCAGCACCCCTACAGGGTCGAATGGCGAGCAGTACTTC. This encodes CASTPTGSNGEQYF. This chain uses TRBV7-2 with TRBJ2-7, with D possibly matching TRBD1 (6 bases). There are 14 residues in the CDR3. V lost 7 bases and J lost 6, with 19 bases in between. Germline V gives CDR1 SGHTA, CDR2 FQGNSA.

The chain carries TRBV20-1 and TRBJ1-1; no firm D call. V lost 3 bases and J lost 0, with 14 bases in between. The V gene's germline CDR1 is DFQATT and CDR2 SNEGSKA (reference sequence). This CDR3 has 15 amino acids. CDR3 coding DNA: TGCAGTGCTAGTCGCAGAAAATCGATGAACACTGAAGCTTTCTTT. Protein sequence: CSASRRKSMNTEAFF.

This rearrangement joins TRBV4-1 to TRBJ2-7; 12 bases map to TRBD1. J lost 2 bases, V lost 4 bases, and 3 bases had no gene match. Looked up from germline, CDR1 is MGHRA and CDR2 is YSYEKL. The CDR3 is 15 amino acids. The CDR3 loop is CASSPGTGGPYEQYF. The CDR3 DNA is TGCGCCAGCAGCCCGGGGACAGGGGGCCCCTACGAGCAGTACTTC.

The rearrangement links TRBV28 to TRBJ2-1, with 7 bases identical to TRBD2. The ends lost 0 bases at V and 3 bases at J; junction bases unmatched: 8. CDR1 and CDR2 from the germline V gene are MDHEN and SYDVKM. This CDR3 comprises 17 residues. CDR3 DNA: TGTGCCAGCAGTTTATGGGGTCTAGCGGAGTTCTACAATGAGCAGTTCTTC. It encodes CASSLWGLAEFYNEQFF.

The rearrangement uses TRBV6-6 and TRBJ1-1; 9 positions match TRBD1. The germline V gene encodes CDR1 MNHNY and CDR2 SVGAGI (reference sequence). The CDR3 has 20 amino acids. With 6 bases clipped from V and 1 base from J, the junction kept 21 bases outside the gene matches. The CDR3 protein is CASSRSIRDRARSRNTEAFF. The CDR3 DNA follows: TGTGCCAGCAGCCGATCGATCCGGGACAGGGCCCGAAGTAGGAACACTGAAGCTTTCTTT.

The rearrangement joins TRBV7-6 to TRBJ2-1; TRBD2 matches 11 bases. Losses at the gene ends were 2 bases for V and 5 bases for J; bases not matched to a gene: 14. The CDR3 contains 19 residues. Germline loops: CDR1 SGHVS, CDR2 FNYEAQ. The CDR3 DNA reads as TGTGCCAGCAGCTTAACCTTAGGACTAGCGGGCTCCCGGCACAATGAGCAGTTCTTC. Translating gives CASSLTLGLAGSRHNEQFF.

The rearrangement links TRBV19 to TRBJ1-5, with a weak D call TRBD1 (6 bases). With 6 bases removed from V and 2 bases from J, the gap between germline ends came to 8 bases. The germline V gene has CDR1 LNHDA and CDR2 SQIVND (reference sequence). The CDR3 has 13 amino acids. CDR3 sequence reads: CASRAGGNQPQHF. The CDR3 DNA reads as TGTGCCAGTAGGGCAGGGGGCAATCAGCCCCAGCATTTT.

The CDR3 coding sequence is TGTGCCACCAGACAGGGAGGGGGTAACTATGGCTACACCTTC. It specifies CATRQGGGNYGYTF. The chain combines TRBV25-1 with TRBJ1-2; 7 nucleotides align to TRBD1. The length of the CDR3 is 14 residues. V lost 10 bases, J lost 1 base, and 9 bases stayed unmatched. Germline V gives CDR1 MGHDK, CDR2 SYGVNS.

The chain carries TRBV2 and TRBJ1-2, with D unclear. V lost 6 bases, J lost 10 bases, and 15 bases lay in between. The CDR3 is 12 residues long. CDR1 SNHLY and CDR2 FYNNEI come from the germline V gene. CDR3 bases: TGTGCCAGCAGGAGGGCCAGGACTGACTACACCTTC. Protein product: CASRRARTDYTF. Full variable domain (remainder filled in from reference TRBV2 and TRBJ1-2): EPEVTQTPSHQVTQMGQEVILRCVPISNHLYFYWYRQILGQKVEFLVSFYNNEISEKSEIFDDQFSVERPDGSNFTLKIRSTKLEDSAMYFCASRRARTDYTFGSGTRLTVV.

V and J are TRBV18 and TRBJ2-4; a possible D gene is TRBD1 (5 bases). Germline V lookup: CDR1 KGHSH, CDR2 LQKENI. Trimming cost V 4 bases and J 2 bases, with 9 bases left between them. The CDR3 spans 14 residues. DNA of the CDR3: TGTGCCAGCTCACTTCCAGGGTCCAAAAACATTCAGTACTTC. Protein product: CASSLPGSKNIQYF.

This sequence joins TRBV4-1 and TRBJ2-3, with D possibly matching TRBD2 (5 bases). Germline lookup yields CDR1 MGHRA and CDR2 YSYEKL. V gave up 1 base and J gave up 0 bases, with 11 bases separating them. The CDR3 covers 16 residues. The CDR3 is CASSQGLAPSTDTQYF. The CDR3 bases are TGCGCCAGCAGCCAAGGTCTAGCACCTAGCACAGATACGCAGTATTTT.

The CDR3 sequence is CASRSTSLTNEKLFF. The CDR3 DNA reads TGTGCCAGCAGGAGCACTTCCCTCACTAATGAAAAACTGTTTTTT. This chain links TRBV6-5 with TRBJ1-4; D is ambiguous. Deletions cut 6 bases from V and 2 bases from J, with 13 bases between. The CDR3 totals 15 residues. CDR1 is MNHEY, CDR2 SVGAGI, per germline.

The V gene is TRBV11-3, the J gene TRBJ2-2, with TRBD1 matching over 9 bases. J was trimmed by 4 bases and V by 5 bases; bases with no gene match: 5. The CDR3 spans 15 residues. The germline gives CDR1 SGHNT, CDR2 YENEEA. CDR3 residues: CASSPWTGVTGELFF. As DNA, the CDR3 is TGTGCCAGCAGCCCCTGGACAGGGGTCACCGGGGAGCTGTTTTTT.

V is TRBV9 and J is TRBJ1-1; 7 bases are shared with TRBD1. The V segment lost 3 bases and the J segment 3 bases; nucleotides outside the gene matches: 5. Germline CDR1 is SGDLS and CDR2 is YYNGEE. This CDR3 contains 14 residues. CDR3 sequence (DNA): TGTGCCAGCAGCGATGTTACAGGGGACACTGAAGCTTTCTTT. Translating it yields CASSDVTGDTEAFF.

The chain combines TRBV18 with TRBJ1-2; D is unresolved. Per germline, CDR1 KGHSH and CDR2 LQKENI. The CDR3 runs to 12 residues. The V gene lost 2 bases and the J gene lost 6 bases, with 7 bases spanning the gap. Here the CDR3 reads CASSPIGDGYTF. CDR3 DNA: TGTGCCAGCTCACCAATCGGGGATGGCTACACCTTC.

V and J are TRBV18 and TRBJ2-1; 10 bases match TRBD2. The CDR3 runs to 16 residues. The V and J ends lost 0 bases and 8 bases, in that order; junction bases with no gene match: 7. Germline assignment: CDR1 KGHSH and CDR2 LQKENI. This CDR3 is CASSPPQRGGRYEQFF. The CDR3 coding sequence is TGTGCCAGCTCACCACCGCAGCGGGGGGGCAGGTATGAGCAGTTCTTC.

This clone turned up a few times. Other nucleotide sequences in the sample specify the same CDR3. In DNA form, the CDR3 reads TGTGCCATCAGTGACGGTTACGAGCAGTACTTC. Translation: CAISDGYEQYF. This chain uses TRBV10-3 with TRBJ2-7; D unclear. This CDR3 is built from 11 residues. V lost 3 bases and J lost 4, with 4 bases in between. Germline CDR1 and CDR2: ENHRY and SYGVKD.

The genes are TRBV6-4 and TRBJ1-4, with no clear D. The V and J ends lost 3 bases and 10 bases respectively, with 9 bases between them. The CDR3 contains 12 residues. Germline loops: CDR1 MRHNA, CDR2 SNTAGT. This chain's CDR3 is CASSDVRGKLFF. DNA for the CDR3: TGTGCCAGCAGTGATGTGCGGGGAAAACTGTTTTTT.

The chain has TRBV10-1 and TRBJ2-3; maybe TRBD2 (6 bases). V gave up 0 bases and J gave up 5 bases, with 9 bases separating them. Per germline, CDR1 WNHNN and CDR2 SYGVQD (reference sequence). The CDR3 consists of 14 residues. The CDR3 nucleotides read TGCGCCAGCAGTGAGTCCTTAGCGGTAGATACGCAGTATTTT. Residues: CASSESLAVDTQYF.

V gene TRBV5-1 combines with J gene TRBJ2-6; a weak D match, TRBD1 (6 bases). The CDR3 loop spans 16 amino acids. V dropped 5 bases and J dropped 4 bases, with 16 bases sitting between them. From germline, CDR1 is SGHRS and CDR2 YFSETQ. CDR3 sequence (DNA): TGCGCCAGCAGTGGGCCCAGGGGTTCCGGGGCCAACGTCCTGACTTTC. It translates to CASSGPRGSGANVLTF. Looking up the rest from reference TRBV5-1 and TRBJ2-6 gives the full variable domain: KAGVTQTPRYLIKTRGQQVTLSCSPISGHRSVSWYQQTPGQGLQFLFEYFSETQRNKGNFPGRFSGRQFSNSRSEMNVSTLELGDSALYLCASSGPRGSGANVLTFGAGSRLTVL.

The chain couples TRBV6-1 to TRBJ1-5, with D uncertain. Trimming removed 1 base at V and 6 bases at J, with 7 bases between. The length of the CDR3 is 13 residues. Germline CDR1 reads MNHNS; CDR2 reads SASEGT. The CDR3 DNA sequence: TGTGCCAGCAGTGAAGACGGTCTTCAGCCCCAGCATTTT. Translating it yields CASSEDGLQPQHF.

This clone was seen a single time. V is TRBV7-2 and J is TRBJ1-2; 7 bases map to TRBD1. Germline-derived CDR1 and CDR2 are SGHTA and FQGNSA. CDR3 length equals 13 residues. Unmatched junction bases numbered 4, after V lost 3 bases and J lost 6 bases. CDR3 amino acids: CASSFRQGDGYTF. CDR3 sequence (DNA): TGTGCCAGCAGCTTTAGACAGGGTGATGGCTACACCTTC.

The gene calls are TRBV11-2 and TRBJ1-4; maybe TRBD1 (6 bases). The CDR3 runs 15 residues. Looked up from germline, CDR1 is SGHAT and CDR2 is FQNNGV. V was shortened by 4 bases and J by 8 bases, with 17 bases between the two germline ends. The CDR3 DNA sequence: TGTGCCAGCAGCTCCTACAGGGCAGATTGGGAAAAACTGTTTTTT. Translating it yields CASSSYRADWEKLFF.

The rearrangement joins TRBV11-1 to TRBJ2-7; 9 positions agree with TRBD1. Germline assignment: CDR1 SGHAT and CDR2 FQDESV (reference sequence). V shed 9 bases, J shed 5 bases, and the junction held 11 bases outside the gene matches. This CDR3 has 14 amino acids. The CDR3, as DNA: TGTGCCAGTCGAGGCGGGACAGGGTACGACGAGCAGTACTTC. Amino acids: CASRGGTGYDEQYF.

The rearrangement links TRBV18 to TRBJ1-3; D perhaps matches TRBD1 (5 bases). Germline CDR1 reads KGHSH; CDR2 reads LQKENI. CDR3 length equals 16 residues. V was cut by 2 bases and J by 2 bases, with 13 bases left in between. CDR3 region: CASSPRSTVAGNTIYF. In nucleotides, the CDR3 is TGTGCCAGCTCACCAAGGTCGACAGTCGCTGGAAACACCATATATTTT. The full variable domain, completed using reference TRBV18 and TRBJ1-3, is NAGVMQNPRHLVRRRGQEARLRCSPMKGHSHVYWYRQLPEEGLKFMVYLQKENIIDESGMPKERFSAEFPKEGPSILRIQQVVRGDSAAYFCASSPRSTVAGNTIYFGEGSWLTVV.

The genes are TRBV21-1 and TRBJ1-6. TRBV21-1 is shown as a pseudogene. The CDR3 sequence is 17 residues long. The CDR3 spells CASRKKLLPLRDSPLHF. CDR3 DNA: TGTGCCAGCAGGAAAAAGCTTCTACCGCTCCGTGATTCACCCCTCCACTTT.

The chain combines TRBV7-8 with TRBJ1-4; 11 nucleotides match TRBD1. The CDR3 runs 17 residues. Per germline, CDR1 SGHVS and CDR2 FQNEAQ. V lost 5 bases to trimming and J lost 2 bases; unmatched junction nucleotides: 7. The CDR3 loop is CASSQPRTGGTNEKLFF. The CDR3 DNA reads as TGTGCCAGCAGCCAACCCCGGACAGGGGGCACTAATGAAAAACTGTTTTTT.